Listed below are T cell receptor beta chains from one sample, sequenced in a study of Graves' ophthalmopathy and Graves' hyperthyroidism. TCRdb re-called the multiplex PCR reads with MiXCR, one entry per CDR3 protein. The data contain about 550,000 distinct CDR3 sequences, approximately 37% of them singletons. Input material: peripheral blood or thyroid tissue (not recorded which). The source of these receptors is an adult man with Graves' hyperthyroidism. Both conserved end residues are part of each CDR3. The D gene is left open where the match is weak. Clone size is not always given. Where it is, it says once, few, many or a class for expanded clones.

size: few
V: TRBV4-1
J: TRBJ2-2
D: -
length: 17
DNA: TGCGCCAGCAGCCAAGATAAGGTCGACAGGAACACCGGGGAGCTGTTTTTT
CDR3: CASSQDKVDRNTGELFF

size: -
V: TRBV13
J: TRBJ2-5
D: -
length: 12
DNA: TGTGCCAGCAGCCCTAACAGGAAAGCCCAGTACTTC
CDR3: CASSPNRKAQYF

size: few
V: TRBV27
J: TRBJ2-7
D: TRBD1
length: 15
DNA: TGTGCCAGCAGTCGTCGGACAGGACACTCCTACGAGCAGTACTTC
CDR3: CASSRRTGHSYEQYF

size: -
V: TRBV15
J: TRBJ1-1
D: -
length: 14
DNA: TGTGCCACCAGCAGAGATTGGACGAACACTGAAGCTTTCTTT
CDR3: CATSRDWTNTEAFF

size: -
V: TRBV18
J: TRBJ2-5
D: -
length: 13
DNA: TGTGCCAGCTCACCGCAAACCCAAGAGACCCAGTACTTC
CDR3: CASSPQTQETQYF

size: -
V: TRBV4-2
J: TRBJ1-5
D: -
length: 15
DNA: TGTGCCAGCAGCCAAGGCATTCCCACCAATCAGCCCCAGCATTTT
CDR3: CASSQGIPTNQPQHF

size: many
V: TRBV6-5
J: TRBJ1-2
D: -
length: 14
DNA: TGTGCCAGCAGGGAGATAGGACGGCACTATGGCTACACCTTC
CDR3: CASREIGRHYGYTF

size: -
V: TRBV6-1
J: TRBJ2-5
D: -
length: 15
DNA: TGTGCCAGCAGTCTGAACCTGGGGTATCAAGAGACCCAGTACTTC
CDR3: CASSLNLGYQETQYF

size: -
V: TRBV24-1
J: TRBJ2-1
D: -
length: 13
DNA: TGTGCCTCCAGGGACTCCGGCTCCAATGAGCAGTTCTTC
CDR3: CASRDSGSNEQFF

size: many
V: TRBV2
J: TRBJ1-1
D: TRBD1
length: 15
DNA: TGTGCCAGCAGCCCGGGACAGGGCCTGAACACTGAAGCTTTCTTT
CDR3: CASSPGQGLNTEAFF

size: many
V: TRBV9
J: TRBJ2-7
D: -
length: 15
DNA: TGTGCCAGCAGCGTAGCATCTAGCCGAAACTACGAGCAGTACTTC
CDR3: CASSVASSRNYEQYF

size: many
V: TRBV2
J: TRBJ1-2
D: -
length: 11
DNA: TGTGCCAGCGGGCGGGACTATGGCTACACCTTC
CDR3: CASGRDYGYTF

size: few
V: TRBV6-1
J: TRBJ2-3
D: -
length: 15
DNA: TGTGCCAGCAGTGAAGCGCTTTTGGGGACAGATACGCAGTATTTT
CDR3: CASSEALLGTDTQYF

size: few
V: TRBV29-1
J: TRBJ1-3
D: -
length: 14
DNA: TGCAGCGTTGTAGGCGGGTTGCCTGGAAACACCATATATTTT
CDR3: CSVVGGLPGNTIYF

size: many
V: TRBV2
J: TRBJ1-5
D: -
length: 15
DNA: TGTGCCAGCAGTGGACGAGGACATAGCAATCAGCCCCAGCATTTT
CDR3: CASSGRGHSNQPQHF

size: many
V: TRBV9
J: TRBJ1-5
D: TRBD1
length: 15
DNA: TGTGCCAGCAGCGAACAGGGGACGAGCAATCAGCCCCAGCATTTT
CDR3: CASSEQGTSNQPQHF

size: few
V: TRBV3-1
J: TRBJ1-1
D: TRBD1
length: 14
DNA: TGTGCCAGCAGCCAAGATTCAGGGGGGTTTGAAGCTTTCTTT
CDR3: CASSQDSGGFEAFF

size: many
V: TRBV7-9
J: TRBJ2-7
D: -
length: 15
DNA: TGTGCCAGCAGCTTCAGGGAACTTAGCTCCTACGAGCAGTACTTC
CDR3: CASSFRELSSYEQYF

size: -
V: TRBV7-9
J: TRBJ1-5
D: TRBD1
length: 15
DNA: TGTGCCAGCAGCTTCGAGGGACAGGGCAATCAGCCCCAGCATTTT
CDR3: CASSFEGQGNQPQHF

size: -
V: TRBV5-6
J: TRBJ1-3
D: -
length: 15
DNA: TGTGCCAGCAGCCGGCGTCGGGGGACTGGAAACACCATATATTTT
CDR3: CASSRRRGTGNTIYF

size: many
V: TRBV10-3
J: TRBJ2-5
D: -
length: 14
DNA: TGTGCCATCAGTGGTCGGGGGGCTCAAGAGACCCAGTACTTC
CDR3: CAISGRGAQETQYF

size: -
V: TRBV29-1
J: TRBJ2-7
D: -
length: 15
DNA: TGCAGCGTTGACGCAGGGAGGAAATCCTACAATGAGCAGTACTTC
CDR3: CSVDAGRKSYNEQYF

size: many
V: TRBV7-9
J: TRBJ2-6
D: -
length: 14
DNA: TGTGCCAGCAGCTTAACCTCCGGGGCCAACGTCCTGACTTTC
CDR3: CASSLTSGANVLTF

size: -
V: TRBV12-3/TRBV12-4
J: TRBJ1-4
D: TRBD1
length: 17
DNA: TGTGCCAGCAGCTTCCTTGGACAGGGGCATCCCGATGAAAAACTGTTTTTT
CDR3: CASSFLGQGHPDEKLFF

size: few
V: TRBV12-3/TRBV12-4
J: TRBJ1-1
D: TRBD1
length: 14
DNA: TGTGCCAGCTCGGCGGGACAGCGGTCCACTGAAGCTTTCTTT
CDR3: CASSAGQRSTEAFF

size: -
V: TRBV7-2
J: TRBJ2-7
D: -
length: 16
DNA: TGTGCCAGCAGTTACTCACCGGGCAGGGGGGACTACGAGCAGTACTTC
CDR3: CASSYSPGRGDYEQYF

size: many
V: TRBV19
J: TRBJ1-4
D: -
length: 13
DNA: TGTGCCAGTAGTTCCGAAGCCCGCGAAAAACTGTTTTTT
CDR3: CASSSEAREKLFF

size: few
V: TRBV16
J: TRBJ2-3
D: -
length: 15
DNA: TGTGCCAGCAGCCAATCCCCAGGGAAAGGAGATACGCAGTATTTT
CDR3: CASSQSPGKGDTQYF

size: few
V: TRBV24-1
J: TRBJ2-6
D: TRBD1
length: 18
DNA: TGTGCCACCAGTGATATAACAGGGGACGGCGCTGGGGCCAACGTCCTGACTTTC
CDR3: CATSDITGDGAGANVLTF

size: many
V: TRBV12-3/TRBV12-4
J: TRBJ2-7
D: -
length: 14
DNA: TGTGCCAGCAGTTTACAGCCCAACTCCTACGAGCAGTACTTC
CDR3: CASSLQPNSYEQYF

size: many
V: TRBV7-8
J: TRBJ1-1
D: TRBD1
length: 16
DNA: TGTGCCAGCAGCTTACGTGGGACAGGGGGATGGACTGAAGCTTTCTTT
CDR3: CASSLRGTGGWTEAFF